This is a list of T cell receptor beta chains from one sample in a study of graft-versus-host responses after intestinal transplantation. Here immunoSEQ multiplex PCR was the method, and the copy in TCRdb shows in-frame clones only, minus some. The repertoire holds more than 45,000 clones, with approximately 89% as singletons. The sample in question was PBMCs, obtained about 120 days after intestinal transplantation. Receptors originate from a human patient who received an intestinal transplant, so some T cells may come from the graft donor. The CDR3 runs from the conserved cysteine through the conserved F or W. D genes are given only for firm matches. Only part of the rows carry a size: once, few, many, or a class if the clone is expanded.

d_call clone_size j_call v_call cdr3_aa cdr3_nt
- - TRBJ2-7 TRBV29-1 CSVSDFYEQYF TGCAGCGTCTCGGACTTCTACGAGCAGTACTTC
- - TRBJ1-3 TRBV5-6 CASSWRFSGNTIYF TGTGCCAGCAGCTGGCGGTTCTCTGGAAACACCATATATTTT
- - TRBJ2-3 TRBV7-9 CASSPRTATSTDTQYF TGTGCCAGCAGCCCACGGACAGCAACTAGCACAGATACGCAGTATTTT
TRBD2 - TRBJ2-7 TRBV27 CAAGLAYEQYF TGTGCCGCCGGACTAGCCTACGAGCAGTACTTC
- - TRBJ2-7 TRBV6-4 CASSDSRFRGASRYEQYF TGTGCCAGCAGTGACTCGAGGTTTCGGGGGGCTTCTCGGTACGAGCAGTACTTC
- few TRBJ1-6 TRBV6-6 CASSRTSGAPLHF TGTGCCAGCAGCCGGACTTCAGGGGCACCCCTCCACTTT
- - TRBJ1-2 TRBV2 CASSRDGGYTF TGTGCCAGCAGTAGGGACGGTGGCTACACCTTC
- - TRBJ2-2 TRBV27 CASSLLQGANTGELFF TGTGCCAGCAGTTTACTACAGGGAGCGAACACCGGGGAGCTGTTTTTT
- - TRBJ2-5 TRBV19 CASSVGVQETQYF TGTGCCAGTAGTGTGGGCGTCCAAGAGACCCAGTACTTC
TRBD1 - TRBJ1-2 TRBV5-4 CASSAPGGAVYGYTF TGTGCCAGCAGCGCCCCAGGGGGCGCAGTCTATGGCTACACCTTC
- - TRBJ2-7 TRBV9 CASSVGGTSSYEQYF TGTGCCAGCAGCGTAGGCGGGACCAGCTCCTACGAGCAGTACTTC
TRBD1 - TRBJ1-2 TRBV5-1 CASSNTGDYGYTF TGCGCCAGCAGCAATACAGGGGACTATGGCTACACCTTC
- - TRBJ2-7 TRBV5-1 CASSLEGQGPYEQYF TGCGCCAGCAGCTTGGAGGGCCAGGGACCCTACGAGCAGTACTTC
TRBD2 - TRBJ2-1 TRBV14 CASSQVRTSGGSYNEQFF TGTGCCAGCAGCCAAGTAAGAACTAGCGGGGGCTCCTACAATGAGCAGTTCTTC
- - TRBJ2-3 TRBV6-6 CASSYSGRTQYF TGTGCCAGCAGTTACTCGGGACGTACGCAGTATTTT
TRBD2 - TRBJ2-3 TRBV15 CATSKGLYTDTQYF TGTGCCACCAGCAAGGGACTATACACAGATACGCAGTATTTT
TRBD1 - TRBJ2-7 TRBV29-1 CSVKVQGHEQYF TGCAGCGTTAAGGTACAGGGGCACGAGCAGTACTTC
- - TRBJ2-7 TRBV7-8 CASSLARYEQYF TGTGCCAGCAGCTTAGCACGGTACGAGCAGTACTTC
- - TRBJ2-7 TRBV7-9 CASSLAQRAHEQYF TGTGCCAGCAGCTTAGCCCAGCGGGCACACGAGCAGTACTTC
TRBD1 - TRBJ1-2 TRBV6-5 CASNPGTGYGYTF TGTGCCAGCAATCCCGGGACAGGGTATGGCTACACCTTC
TRBD1 - TRBJ1-1 TRBV5-3 CASSPGQGLDTEAFF TGTGCCAGCAGCCCCGGACAGGGTCTTGACACTGAAGCTTTCTTT
- - TRBJ2-1 TRBV9 CASSVAPGTGSDEQFF TGTGCCAGCAGCGTAGCTCCTGGGACGGGGTCGGATGAGCAGTTCTTC
TRBD1 - TRBJ1-5 TRBV28 CASSIDRGQPQHF TGTGCCAGCAGTATTGACAGGGGACAGCCCCAGCATTTT
TRBD2 once TRBJ2-2 TRBV5-4 CASSIPPGLAGDANTGELFF TGTGCCAGCAGCATCCCCCCCGGACTAGCGGGGGACGCGAACACCGGGGAGCTGTTTTTT
- - TRBJ1-3 TRBV28 CASSLWGSGNTIYF TGTGCCAGCAGTTTATGGGGATCTGGAAACACCATATATTTT
- - TRBJ2-5 TRBV7-9 CASSIQETQYF TGTGCCAGCAGCATCCAAGAGACCCAGTACTTC
TRBD1 - TRBJ1-2 TRBV7-8 CASSIGGGYGYTF TGTGCCAGCAGCATAGGGGGCGGTTATGGCTACACCTTC
- - TRBJ1-2 TRBV7-9 CASSRINYGYTF TGTGCCAGCAGCCGGATTAACTATGGCTACACCTTC
TRBD1 - TRBJ2-7 TRBV7-9 CASSLVGAGTGSYEQYF TGTGCCAGCAGCTTAGTGGGGGCGGGGACAGGGTCCTACGAGCAGTACTTC
TRBD1 - TRBJ2-1 TRBV7-9 CASSPPGTGYNEQFF TGTGCCAGCAGCCCACCCGGGACAGGGTACAATGAGCAGTTCTTC
TRBD1 - TRBJ2-5 TRBV7-9 CASSPSDRTVETQYF TGTGCCAGCAGCCCCTCGGACAGGACGGTAGAGACCCAGTACTTC
- few TRBJ2-1 TRBV9 CASSGALAMIDEQFF TGTGCCAGCAGCGGAGCCCTAGCGATGATAGATGAGCAGTTCTTC
- - TRBJ2-7 TRBV11-2 CASSLGTREQYF TGTGCCAGCAGCTTAGGAACTCGAGAGCAGTACTTC
- - TRBJ1-5 TRBV13 CASSSRQSNQPQHF TGTGCCAGCAGCTCCCGACAGAGTAATCAGCCCCAGCATTTT
- - TRBJ2-5 TRBV18 CASSPPQATDQETQYF TGTGCCAGCTCACCACCGCAGGCAACTGACCAAGAGACCCAGTACTTC
- - TRBJ1-1 TRBV27 CASSPAFGLGPEAFF TGTGCCAGCAGTCCTGCTTTTGGGTTAGGTCCTGAAGCTTTCTTT
TRBD1 - TRBJ2-3 TRBV7-7 CASSLAGGFGDTQYF TGTGCCAGCAGCTTAGCAGGGGGCTTTGGAGATACGCAGTATTTT
TRBD1 - TRBJ2-7 TRBV15 CATSRRTGGEQYF TGTGCCACCAGCAGACGAACAGGGGGCGAGCAGTACTTC
- - TRBJ2-1 TRBV2 CASLAPSSYNEQFF TGTGCCAGCTTGGCGCCAAGCTCCTACAATGAGCAGTTCTTC
- - TRBJ2-7 TRBV9 CASSVGSGEQYEQYF TGTGCCAGCAGCGTAGGTTCAGGGGAGCAGTACGAGCAGTACTTC
- - TRBJ1-1 TRBV28 CASRRDTYTEAFF TGTGCCAGCCGGCGGGACACCTACACTGAAGCTTTCTTT
- - TRBJ1-5 TRBV27 CASSSRFGQPQHF TGTGCCAGCAGTTCCCGTTTCGGTCAGCCCCAGCATTTT
TRBD1 - TRBJ1-5 TRBV4-1 CASSWGQGAPQPQHF TGCGCCAGCAGCTGGGGACAGGGGGCCCCTCAGCCCCAGCATTTT
TRBD2 - TRBJ2-7 TRBV6-1 CASSSGLADYEQYF TGTGCCAGCAGTTCTGGACTAGCGGACTACGAGCAGTACTTC
- once TRBJ1-5 TRBV29-1 CSVQELDQPQHF TGCAGCGTTCAAGAGTTAGATCAGCCCCAGCATTTT
TRBD2 - TRBJ2-1 TRBV11-3 CASSLATSAGGIKNEQFF TGTGCCAGCAGCTTAGCAACCTCGGCGGGGGGCATCAAGAATGAGCAGTTCTTC
- - TRBJ2-7 TRBV7-3 CASSLTPSRLSDPKQYF TGTGCCAGCAGCTTAACTCCCTCCCGGCTTTCGGACCCGAAGCAGTACTTC
TRBD1 - TRBJ2-2 TRBV18 CASSPRDRNTGELFF TGTGCCAGCTCACCACGGGACAGGAACACCGGGGAGCTGTTTTTT
- - TRBJ1-1 TRBV5-1 CASSLRQPTEAFF TGCGCCAGCAGCTTGCGGCAGCCCACTGAAGCTTTCTTT
TRBD1 - TRBJ2-3 TRBV4-1 CASRDLDRAPGTDTQYF TGCGCCAGCAGGGACTTGGACAGGGCCCCGGGCACAGATACGCAGTATTTT
- - TRBJ2-3 TRBV20-1 CSAGSLDTQYF TGCAGTGCTGGCTCGTTAGATACGCAGTATTTT
- - TRBJ2-5 TRBV5-1 CASSLVGLETQYF TGCGCCAGCAGCTTGGTTGGGTTGGAGACTCAGTACTTC
TRBD1 - TRBJ1-2 TRBV30 CAWATPGQATGYTF TGTGCCTGGGCTACCCCGGGACAGGCTACAGGCTACACCTTC
- few TRBJ1-2 TRBV5-1 CASSLEPRGLNYGYTF TGCGCCAGCAGCTTGGAACCCCGGGGTCTCAACTATGGCTACACCTTC